One sample yielded the 6 T cell receptor beta chains listed below, sequenced in a study of CD8 T cells in ankylosing spondylitis. TCRdb re-derived calls from the 5' RACE reads in MiXCR, one entry per CDR3 protein. The sample has about 340,000 distinct CDR3 sequences, 20% seen once. Sequenced input: blood, either unsorted or a sorted T cell fraction (not recorded which). These receptors all stem from a male donor with ankylosing spondylitis or in good health (not recorded which).

The chain carries TRBV20-1 and TRBJ2-1, with 8 nucleotides matching TRBD1. This CDR3 comprises 15 residues. The V gene end was trimmed by 0 bases and the J gene end by 2 bases; junction bases not matched to a gene: 3. Germline V lookup: CDR1 DFQATT, CDR2 SNEGSKA (reference sequence). In DNA form, the CDR3 reads TGCAGTGCTAGAGAACGACAGGGGCCCTACAATGAGCAGTTCTTC. As protein: CSARERQGPYNEQFF.

The table lists this clonotype with many counts. The rearrangement uses TRBV28 and TRBJ2-1, with D hard to call. The CDR3 spans 14 residues. CDR1 and CDR2 (germline): MDHEN, SYDVKM. Trimming pared 2 bases from V and 0 bases from J, leaving 5 bases between. CDR3 loop: CASSLRSSYNEQFF. The CDR3 nucleotides are TGTGCCAGCAGTTTAAGGAGCTCCTACAATGAGCAGTTCTTC.

This clonotype has a handful of counts. The gene calls are TRBV7-6 and TRBJ2-1; TRBD2 aligns across 8 bases. The CDR3 is 18 amino acids. The junction had 10 bases not matched to a gene; V was cut back by 3 bases and J by 0 bases. Germline V gene lookup returns CDR1 SGHVS and CDR2 FNYEAQ. The CDR3 loop is CASSFIRAGTSSYNEQFF. The CDR3 nucleotides are TGTGCCAGCAGCTTTATTAGGGCAGGGACTAGCTCCTACAATGAGCAGTTCTTC.

In this sample, this clonotype turned up a few times. V gene TRBV7-9 combines with J gene TRBJ2-4; 7 nucleotides align to TRBD2. In germline, CDR1 is SEHNR, CDR2 FQNEAQ (reference sequence). V dropped 2 bases and J dropped 3; count of bases not matched to a gene: 7. The CDR3 is made up of 16 amino acids. CDR3 DNA sequence: TGTGCCAGCAGCTTACCTGGACTAGATGGCAAAAACATTCAGTACTTC. It encodes CASSLPGLDGKNIQYF.

This clonotype was seen only a few times. The gene calls are TRBV29-1 and TRBJ2-2; D is ambiguous. The ends were cut back, 2 bases at V and 0 bases at J, with 13 bases in the middle. The CDR3 loop spans 16 amino acids. Germline CDR1 and CDR2: SQVTM and ANQGSEA. CDR3 bases: TGCAGCGTTGAACAGTCAGCCTACACGAACACCGGGGAGCTGTTTTTT. Residues: CSVEQSAYTNTGELFF.

The chain joins TRBV29-1 to TRBJ2-1; TRBD2 might be the D (7 bases). This CDR3 is built from 15 residues. Germline V gene sequence: CDR1 SQVTM, CDR2 ANQGSEA. With 4 bases removed from V and 0 bases from J, the gap between germline ends came to 13 bases. This CDR3 is CSVVPGGPSYNEQFF. The DNA for the CDR3 is TGCAGCGTTGTCCCGGGGGGCCCCTCCTACAATGAGCAGTTCTTC.